This TCR beta chain was retrieved from a study of blood T cell repertoires in COVID-19 (dated by TCRdb to 2018 to 2020). Some background on the complete study: Samples covering the acute and convalescent phases of COVID-19 were provided by collaborators in the United States, Italy and Spain. Deeply sampled blood TCRbeta repertoires from subjects exposed to, actively infected with, or recovered from COVID-19 were included in the dataset. Samples came from the ongoing ImmuneRACE study (first 160 participants) plus 1,254 subjects from 6 global collaborators. The sample metadata nearly always contained a de-identified subject ID, COVID-19 status, age in years and sex. The repertoires were released in a freely available public database intended as a resource for research on the immune response to SARS-CoV-2. Where HLA class I and class II types were available, the types were taken from metadata supplied by the sample provider, not from assay-based typing. The material from the prospective study consisted of cDNA or gDNA derived from T cells, B-cell-depleted T cells, or PBMCs. The paper as a whole reports these results and caveats: The quantity of clinical and demographic metadata differed by source and by participant and was supplied without curation.

TCRbeta CDR3 regions were amplified from genomic DNA by means of the immunoSEQ Assay, a bias-controlled multiplex PCR. Under the source paper's analysis protocol: Nucleated cell counts per sample were estimated from amplification of reference gene primers within the assay. Sequence reads were collapsed and filtered to measure the absolute abundance of every unique TCRbeta CDR3 rearrangement. Productive Simpson clonality was computed per sample as the square root of Simpson's diversity index over productive rearrangements. TCRdb took this table from immuneACCESS and kept in-frame rearrangements with V and J called. Such tables lack part of the clones; where checked against another copy, unresolved V genes explain under half of the gap, and the rest is unexplained. D and trimming come from the DNA, and the V and J calls and clone size come from that table. Recorded for this sample are approximately 71,000 clones; 82% of them occurred a single time. The ten largest clonotypes hold 12% to 15% of the sample.

The CDR3 numbers 14 residues from cysteine through phenylalanine. The CDR3 DNA has 42 bases and is translated from base 1. The V and J ends are trimmed by 6 bases and 5 bases, leaving 19 bases between them. For CDR1 and CDR2, the germline V gene lists SQVTM and ANQGSEA. This clone was seen repeatedly, ten times or more. Its antigen specificity is not known. Within one base of it there is no much larger clone, and no base qualities were kept. Each collaborating institution followed its own protocols to collect whole blood in K2EDTA tubes. For TCRbeta analysis, collaborators shipped samples as frozen whole blood, isolated PBMCs, or DNA extracted from either of those sample types.

This TCR derives from an elderly woman with acute or convalescent COVID-19. The specimen was peripheral blood. Recombination connected TRBV29-1 to TRBJ2-5; perhaps TRBD1 is the D gene, with 5 bases matching. In nucleotide form, the sequence is TGCAGCGTAACGCGCTTAACAGGATACGAGACCCAGTACTTC. Its coded protein is CSVTRLTGYETQYF.